This TCR beta chain came from a study of T cell repertoires in cytomegalovirus infection. Findings of the study overall: Within the response measured ex vivo, HLA-C-restricted CMV-specific TCR beta clonotypes were dominant.

In TCRdb, the reads were re-called with MiXCR into one record per CDR3 protein. The sample includes more than 200,000 distinct CDR3 sequences, 9.1% seen only once; the top ten take over 13%. This clonotype was recorded many times. Antigen specificity is unknown. Germline assignment: CDR1 SGHAT and CDR2 FQNNGV. The CDR3 runs 14 residues. V was cut by 2 bases and J by 10 bases, with 14 bases left in between. The chain couples TRBV11-2 to TRBJ2-2; no clear D gene. The source is a human donor in good health (CMV status not recorded). Some clones in this sample may be carry-over from other donors' samples. Sequenced: PBMCs. The CDR3 loop reads CASSLPPNFQELFF. CDR3 DNA sequence: TGTGCCAGCAGCTTACCCCCGAACTTCCAGGAGCTGTTTTTT.